Each of the 30 T cell receptor beta chains below was sequenced from the same sample in a study of radiotherapy plus CTLA-4 blockade in lung cancer. Some clones are missing from TCRdb's copy, which holds only in-frame ones; the method was immunoSEQ multiplex PCR. Of about 90,000 clones listed, roughly four fifths are singletons. The sample consisted of peripheral blood, taken from a patient treated with radiotherapy plus ipilimumab. All receptors come from a human donor with non-small cell lung cancer that progressed on radiotherapy plus ipilimumab.

This chain joins TRBV9 and TRBJ1-2, with a weak D call TRBD1 (5 bases). The CDR3 contains 13 residues. Germline lookup yields CDR1 SGDLS and CDR2 YYNGEE. V was clipped by 0 bases and J by 5 bases, with 8 bases between them. In DNA, the CDR3 is TGTGCCAGCAGCGTAGGCAGGGAATATGGCTACACCTTC. Translated, it gives CASSVGREYGYTF.

This chain links TRBV5-1 with TRBJ1-2, with D perhaps TRBD1 (5 bases). The germline V gene has CDR1 SGHRS and CDR2 YFSETQ. Trimming left V 4 bases short and J 4 bases short, with 17 bases between. The CDR3 contains 15 residues. CDR3: CASSTGPPLFYGYTF. The CDR3 DNA reads as TGCGCCAGCAGCACGGGACCGCCGTTATTCTATGGCTACACCTTC.

The CDR3 DNA follows: TGCGCCAGCAGCACACGGGACCTTCGCAATCAGCCCCAGCATTTT. Its translation: CASSTRDLRNQPQHF. The chain has TRBV5-1 and TRBJ1-5; a weak D match, TRBD1 (5 bases). Germline V CDR1 and CDR2: SGHRS, YFSETQ. CDR3 length: 15 residues. Trimming stripped 4 bases from V and 2 bases from J, with 13 bases between.

The CDR3 loop reads CASSILAGGEDEQFF. For the CDR3, the DNA is TGTGCCAGCAGCATTCTAGCGGGAGGGGAGGATGAGCAGTTCTTC. The chain combines TRBV21-1 with TRBJ2-1; the tabulated D call, TRBD2, remains unverified against the DNA. TRBV21-1 is tagged as a pseudogene. The CDR3 totals 15 residues.

This clone appeared a few times. J is TRBJ1-2 and V is TRBV7-9; D perhaps matches TRBD1 (5 bases). Germline V gene data show CDR1 as SEHNR and CDR2 as FQNEAQ (reference sequence). Trimming took off 3 bases at V and 3 bases at J, with 17 bases between the two ends. This CDR3 spans 16 amino acids. CDR3 bases: TGTGCCAGCAGCTTCGCAGGGTCGAGCCCCTACTATGGCTACACCTTC. This codes for CASSFAGSSPYYGYTF.

V and J are TRBV6-5 and TRBJ2-6, with D maybe TRBD2 (5 bases). The CDR3 loop spans 15 amino acids. Germline V gene lookup returns CDR1 MNHEY and CDR2 SVGAGI. The V and J ends lost 5 bases and 1 base respectively, with 9 bases between them. The CDR3 spells CASSQRNSGANVLTF. As DNA, the CDR3 is TGTGCCAGCAGTCAGCGGAATTCTGGGGCCAACGTCCTGACTTTC.

The chain links TRBV2 to TRBJ2-2, with 8 positions matching TRBD1. Germline V gene lookup returns CDR1 SNHLY and CDR2 FYNNEI. The V and J ends lost 4 bases and 0 bases, in that order; junction bases with no gene match: 7. CDR3 size: 17 residues. CDR3 sequence reads: CASSGLAGGPNTGELFF. The CDR3 DNA sequence: TGTGCCAGCAGTGGACTGGCAGGGGGCCCGAACACCGGGGAGCTGTTTTTT. Complete variable domain (other parts from reference TRBV2 and TRBJ2-2): EPEVTQTPSHQVTQMGQEVILRCVPISNHLYFYWYRQILGQKVEFLVSFYNNEISEKSEIFDDQFSVERPDGSNFTLKIRSTKLEDSAMYFCASSGLAGGPNTGELFFGEGSRLTVL.

This clone was counted only a few times. This sequence joins TRBV5-1 and TRBJ2-3, with 12 bases identical to TRBD2. CDR1 is SGHRS, CDR2 YFSETQ, per germline. The length of the CDR3 is 17 residues. After removal of 4 bases from V and 6 bases from J, the junction contained 12 bases not matched to a gene. This CDR3 is CASSLGLAGLPIDTQYF. In DNA form, the CDR3 reads TGCGCCAGCAGCCTCGGACTAGCGGGACTCCCAATCGATACGCAGTATTTT.

J is TRBJ1-1 and V is TRBV15; D remains unclear. Germline V lookup: CDR1 LNHNV, CDR2 YYDKDF (reference sequence). V lost 0 bases and J lost 2, with 10 bases in between. The CDR3 is 15 amino acids. The CDR3 DNA follows: TGTGCCACCAGCAGAGATTACGGTCTCAACACTGAAGCTTTCTTT. This encodes CATSRDYGLNTEAFF.

The V and J genes are TRBV30 and TRBJ1-3; D ambiguous. CDR1 is GTSNPN and CDR2 is SVGIG in the germline V gene (reference sequence). The V end lost 0 bases, the J end lost 1 base, and 7 bases lay between the germline ends. The CDR3 extends over 14 amino acids. Here the CDR3 reads CAWSVERSGNTIYF. The DNA of the CDR3 is TGTGCCTGGAGTGTAGAGAGGTCTGGAAACACCATATATTTT.

V and J are TRBV6-4 and TRBJ1-1; D is perhaps TRBD1 (5 bases). This CDR3 has 13 amino acids. Looked up from germline, CDR1 is MRHNA and CDR2 is SNTAGT. Trimming took off 2 bases at V and 8 bases at J, with 12 bases between the two ends. The CDR3 spells CASSDQGRGEAFF. The CDR3 DNA reads TGTGCCAGCAGTGACCAGGGAAGAGGGGAAGCTTTCTTT.

This rearrangement joins TRBV7-9 to TRBJ2-3, with D possibly being TRBD1 (6 bases). Trimming stripped 1 base from V and 1 base from J, with 9 bases between. The CDR3 is made up of 15 amino acids. CDR1 SEHNR and CDR2 FQNEAQ come from the germline V gene (reference sequence). Here the CDR3 DNA reads TGTGCCAGCAGCTTAGTGGGACACGGCACAGATACGCAGTATTTT. Translation gives CASSLVGHGTDTQYF.

This sequence joins TRBV9 and TRBJ2-4; the D gene is possibly TRBD2 (5 bases). V lost 0 bases, J lost 6 bases, and 10 bases lay in between. Germline V gene sequence: CDR1 SGDLS, CDR2 YYNGEE. CDR3 size: 14 residues. Written as DNA, the CDR3 is TGTGCCAGCAGCGTAGCCCCAGAGGGAAACATTCAGTACTTC. Amino acid sequence: CASSVAPEGNIQYF.

The genes are TRBV5-1 and TRBJ2-2; 7 bases are shared with TRBD2. Germline V gene sequence: CDR1 SGHRS, CDR2 YFSETQ. The CDR3 runs to 15 residues. Losses at the gene ends were 6 bases for V and 0 bases for J; bases not matched to a gene: 5. The CDR3 is CASTPGGTNTGELFF. The DNA of the CDR3 is TGCGCCAGCACCCCGGGAGGAACGAACACCGGGGAGCTGTTTTTT.

The V call is TRBV11-3, the J call TRBJ2-1; 9 nucleotides agree with TRBD2. Germline V gene lookup returns CDR1 SGHNT and CDR2 YENEEA. V shed 1 base, J shed 4 bases, and the junction held 5 bases outside the gene matches. The CDR3 totals 16 residues. The CDR3 nucleotides read TGTGCCAGCAGCTTAGTATTTCTAGCGGGGTACAATGAGCAGTTCTTC. Translated, it gives CASSLVFLAGYNEQFF. The full variable domain, its missing parts supplied by reference TRBV11-3 and TRBJ2-1, is EAGVVQSPRYKIIEKKQPVAFWCNPISGHNTLYWYLQNLGQGPELLIRYENEEAVDDSQLPKDRFSAERLKGVDSTLKIQPAELGDSAVYLCASSLVFLAGYNEQFFGPGTRLTVL.

The chain combines TRBV4-1 with TRBJ1-5; no reliable D call. The V and J ends lost 0 bases and 4 bases respectively, with 10 bases between them. This CDR3 is 15 amino acids long. Germline CDR1 is MGHRA and CDR2 is YSYEKL. In DNA form, the CDR3 reads TGCGCCAGCAGCCAAGATGGCAGCCAAAATCAGCCCCAGCATTTT. It translates to CASSQDGSQNQPQHF.

The chain employs TRBV7-2 and TRBJ1-5; tentative D call: TRBD1 (5 bases). The V and J ends lost 1 base and 3 bases respectively, with 10 bases between them. Germline V gene sequence: CDR1 SGHTA, CDR2 FQGNSA. This CDR3 has 15 amino acids. CDR3: CASSLVSQANQPQHF. CDR3 bases: TGTGCCAGCAGCTTAGTTTCACAGGCCAATCAGCCCCAGCATTTT.

Comments on this clone: At one end the junction does not follow the germline gene, possibly because of a read error. The genes are TRBV11-2 and TRBJ2-7, with 7 bases fitting TRBD1. The CDR3 is made up of 14 amino acids. Per germline, CDR1 SGHAT and CDR2 FQNNGV. DNA of the CDR3: TGTGCCAGCAGCGCCAAGGGGGCAGCCTACGGGCAGTACTTC. Protein product: CASSAKGAAYGQYF.

The sample holds a few counts of this clone. V and J are TRBV11-3 and TRBJ2-2, with 11 nucleotides matching TRBD2. The CDR3 consists of 16 residues. Germline lookup yields CDR1 SGHNT and CDR2 YENEEA. Trimming removed 4 bases from V and 5 bases from J; junction bases left unmatched: 6. As DNA, the CDR3 is TGTGCCAGCAGCTACACTAGCGGGAGTGGTACCGGGGAGCTGTTTTTT. Translation: CASSYTSGSGTGELFF.

This clone came up once. This chain's CDR3 is CASSHFTSTDTQYF. CDR3 DNA: TGCGCCAGCAGCCACTTTACTAGCACAGATACGCAGTATTTT. V gene TRBV4-3 combines with J gene TRBJ2-3; D uncertain. Germline V gene lookup returns CDR1 LGHNA and CDR2 YSLEER. The V and J ends lost 3 bases and 0 bases respectively, with 7 bases between them. CDR3 size: 14 residues.

The chain recombines TRBV5-1 with TRBJ2-2; no definite D call. Germline loops: CDR1 SGHRS, CDR2 YFSETQ. The CDR3 totals 15 residues. Trimming took off 1 base at V and 1 base at J, with 8 bases between the two ends. CDR3 sequence (DNA): TGCGCCAGCAGCTTGCCGGGTAGGAACACCGGGGAGCTGTTTTTT. Translating gives CASSLPGRNTGELFF.

The chain combines TRBV7-9 with TRBJ1-2; D perhaps matches TRBD1 (5 bases). The V gene's germline CDR1 is SEHNR and CDR2 FQNEAQ (reference sequence). This CDR3 comprises 14 residues. V was shortened by 5 bases and J by 6 bases, with 16 bases between the two germline ends. The CDR3 DNA reads TGTGCCAGCAGCGTGGAAAGGGGAAGGGATGGCTACACCTTC. This translates into CASSVERGRDGYTF.

The J gene is TRBJ1-1, the V gene TRBV7-8; TRBD1 matches at 7 bases. Germline V gene data show CDR1 as SGHVS and CDR2 as FQNEAQ. Trimming cost V 3 bases and J 0 bases; bases outside gene matches: 4. The CDR3 totals 15 residues. The CDR3 is CASSFGGTVNTEAFF. DNA of the CDR3: TGTGCCAGCAGCTTTGGGGGGACAGTGAACACTGAAGCTTTCTTT.

The chain recombines TRBV2 with TRBJ2-7; TRBD2 might be the D (5 bases). The CDR3 consists of 12 residues. V gave up 8 bases and J gave up 4 bases, with 12 bases separating them. CDR1 and CDR2 from the germline V gene are SNHLY and FYNNEI. CDR3 residues: CASLPDLYEQYF. CDR3 DNA sequence: TGTGCCAGCTTACCGGACTTGTACGAGCAGTACTTC.

This chain links TRBV2 with TRBJ2-7, with D possibly called TRBD1 or TRBD2 (5 bases each). The CDR3 is 13 residues long. The germline V and J ends were trimmed by 7 bases and 3 bases, with 13 bases remaining between them. Germline CDR1 and CDR2: SNHLY and FYNNEI. This CDR3 reads CASTMGPFYEQYF. The CDR3 DNA follows: TGTGCCAGCACTATGGGACCCTTCTACGAGCAGTACTTC.

The genes are TRBV11-3 and TRBJ2-5, with 10 bases that match TRBD1. The CDR3 covers 15 residues. Germline V CDR1 and CDR2: SGHNT, YENEEA. V shed 4 bases and J 2 bases; nucleotides not matched to a gene: 4. The CDR3 region is CASSSGQGEQETQYF. The CDR3 DNA is TGTGCCAGCAGCTCCGGACAGGGGGAGCAAGAGACCCAGTACTTC. The full variable domain, with the rest looked up from reference TRBV11-3 and TRBJ2-5, is EAGVVQSPRYKIIEKKQPVAFWCNPISGHNTLYWYLQNLGQGPELLIRYENEEAVDDSQLPKDRFSAERLKGVDSTLKIQPAELGDSAVYLCASSSGQGEQETQYFGPGTRLLVL.

This rearrangement joins TRBV4-2 to TRBJ2-7; possibly TRBD2 for D (6 bases). V dropped 0 bases and J dropped 3 bases, with 12 bases sitting between them. Germline-derived CDR1 and CDR2 are LGHNA and YNFKEQ. The CDR3 runs to 15 residues. CDR3 amino acids: CASSQDFGTDYEQYF. The CDR3 bases are TGTGCCAGCAGCCAAGATTTTGGGACTGACTACGAGCAGTACTTC.

The gene calls are TRBV9 and TRBJ2-3, with D maybe TRBD2 (5 bases). Looked up from germline, CDR1 is SGDLS and CDR2 is YYNGEE. V lost 4 bases, J lost 3 bases, and 18 bases lay in between. The length of the CDR3 is 16 residues. The CDR3, as DNA: TGTGCCAGCAGCATGGACTCCCTTGGGAGTACAGATACGCAGTATTTT. It is translated as CASSMDSLGSTDTQYF.

This clone was recorded once. The V gene is TRBV4-3, the J gene TRBJ2-7; D possibly matches TRBD1 or TRBD2 (6 bases each). Deletions cut 4 bases from V and 7 bases from J, with 23 bases between. The CDR3 sequence is 16 residues long. Germline CDR1 LGHNA, CDR2 YSLEER. CDR3: CASSRDIGARGGEQYF. The DNA of the CDR3 is TGCGCCAGCAGCCGAGACATCGGGGCCCGAGGGGGGGAGCAGTACTTC.

The chain couples TRBV5-8 to TRBJ1-2; 9 positions match TRBD1. The CDR3 sequence is 14 residues long. Germline V gene lookup returns CDR1 SGHTS and CDR2 YDEGEE. V gave up 5 bases and J gave up 6 bases; unmatched junction bases: 8. The CDR3 sequence: CASSRDRDRNGYTF. The CDR3 DNA sequence: TGTGCCAGCAGTCGGGACAGGGATCGGAATGGCTACACCTTC.